One T cell receptor (beta chain) is described in this entry. Its antigen is unknown. No clone much larger than this one lies a single base away; base qualities are absent. The library was prepared using the immunoSEQ multiplex PCR assay. Held by TCRdb, this immuneACCESS table contains in-frame sequences only and omits some clones. Under half of the omission traces to an unresolved V gene where checked; the cause of the rest is unknown. For this sample the table gives some 71,000 clones, of which about 91% were detected only once. 0.29% of the sample rests with the top ten. This entry is derived from a study of T cell changes during pregnancy in multiple sclerosis (dated by TCRdb to the late 2010s). In the study overall: In women with multiple sclerosis, the researchers looked at how the T cell repertoire shifted as pregnancy progressed.

V is pared back by 5 bases and J by 0 bases, with 14 bases lying between the germline termini. The CDR3 measures 16 amino acids from cysteine to phenylalanine. The only DNA kept is the CDR3, 48 bases in frame from the first base. The germline V gene (reference sequence) specifies SGHNT as CDR1 and YYREEE as CDR2. The sample in question was CD4+ T cells from peripheral blood mononuclear cells, obtained in the third trimester of pregnancy. This TCR was recovered from a female donor in good health, enrolled as a control in a pregnancy study. The chain is encoded by TRBV5-4 joined to TRBJ1-4; no D gene call is confident. The sequenced DNA: TGTGCCAGCAGTTTTACGACTAGGGCAACTAATGAAAAACTGTTTTTT. This yields the protein CASSFTTRATNEKLFF.